What follows are 30 T cell receptor beta chains derived from one specimen sequenced in a study of cytomegalovirus exposure and HLA in healthy donors. Primers: 60 Vbeta forward and 13 Jbeta reverse. Some clones are missing from TCRdb's copy, which holds only in-frame ones; the method was immunoSEQ multiplex PCR. Here the sample spans some 130,000 clones, around 77% being singletons. Sequencing used PBMCs. Receptor source: a man aged 25 to 40 in good health and CMV-seronegative.

This clone was recorded only once. The chain carries TRBV5-1 and TRBJ2-6; D is perhaps TRBD1 (5 bases). Germline V gene sequence: CDR1 SGHRS, CDR2 YFSETQ. V lost 4 bases and J 6 bases, leaving 8 bases between the germline ends. The CDR3 loop spans 13 amino acids. The CDR3 bases are TGCGCCAGCAGCCCCGGACAGGCCAACGTCCTGACTTTC. It specifies CASSPGQANVLTF.

This clone has only one observation. The chain combines TRBV9 with TRBJ2-2, with a tentative D call TRBD2 (6 bases). CDR1 and CDR2 from the germline V gene are SGDLS and YYNGEE. Trimming took 0 bases from V and 7 from J, leaving 13 bases between them. This CDR3 has 15 residues. The CDR3 DNA is TGTGCCAGCAGCGTAGCCGACAACGGGGGCGGGGAGCTGTTTTTT. Translation gives CASSVADNGGGELFF.

J is TRBJ1-2 and V is TRBV9, with D tentatively TRBD1 (5 bases). This CDR3 contains 14 residues. The V end lost 0 bases, the J end lost 7 bases, and 13 bases lay between the germline ends. Per the germline V gene, CDR1 is SGDLS and CDR2 is YYNGEE. CDR3 sequence (DNA): TGTGCCAGCAGCGTAGTAACAGGATCGGTTGGCTACACCTTC. Translating it yields CASSVVTGSVGYTF.

The genes are TRBV27 and TRBJ2-1, with TRBD1 as a possible D gene (5 bases). The V gene's germline CDR1 is MNHEY and CDR2 SMNVEV (reference sequence). The CDR3 covers 15 residues. The ends were cut back, 2 bases at V and 8 bases at J, with 16 bases in the middle. CDR3 loop: CASSLGLARADEQFF. CDR3 nucleotide sequence: TGTGCCAGCAGTTTAGGTTTGGCCAGGGCCGATGAGCAGTTCTTC.

The V and J genes are TRBV5-1 and TRBJ2-1, with D unclear. V was shortened by 4 bases and J by 5 bases, with 10 bases between the two germline ends. This CDR3 has 13 amino acids. Germline lookup yields CDR1 SGHRS and CDR2 YFSETQ. This CDR3 is CASSPGSNNEQFF. The CDR3 DNA is TGCGCCAGCAGCCCCGGGTCCAACAATGAGCAGTTCTTC.

V and J are TRBV2 and TRBJ1-2; the D gene is possibly TRBD1 (5 bases). This CDR3 is 17 amino acids long. Trimming took 4 bases from V and 1 from J, leaving 19 bases between them. Looked up from germline, CDR1 is SNHLY and CDR2 is FYNNEI. The CDR3 DNA reads as TGTGCCAGCAGTGGGGTCCTGGACGGGACTAGTAACTATGGCTACACCTTC. It codes for CASSGVLDGTSNYGYTF.

This clone was seen more than once but under ten times. CDR3 coding DNA: TGTGCCAGCAGACTCGGGACAGGGGCTGAAAAACTGTTTTTT. The encoded protein is CASRLGTGAEKLFF. The J gene is TRBJ1-4, the V gene TRBV2; 10 bases fit TRBD1. Germline lookup yields CDR1 SNHLY and CDR2 FYNNEI. The CDR3 is 14 residues long. J lost 7 bases, V lost 6 bases, and 5 bases had no gene match.

The CDR3 reads CSVEDTSGTYEQYF. Here the CDR3 DNA reads TGCAGCGTTGAAGATACTAGCGGGACCTACGAGCAGTACTTC. The gene calls are TRBV29-1 and TRBJ2-7, with 10 nucleotides matching TRBD2. This CDR3 spans 14 amino acids. V lost 0 bases to trimming and J lost 2 bases; unmatched junction nucleotides: 1. From germline, CDR1 is SQVTM and CDR2 ANQGSEA.

The chain joins TRBV18 to TRBJ1-1; 9 bases match TRBD1. Germline V lookup: CDR1 KGHSH, CDR2 LQKENI. The CDR3 has 17 residues. With 5 bases clipped from V and 3 bases from J, the junction kept 13 bases outside the gene matches. This CDR3 is CASSNDGTGLGDTEAFF. The DNA of the CDR3 is TGTGCCAGCTCAAACGACGGGACAGGGTTAGGTGACACTGAAGCTTTCTTT.

The V call is TRBV2, the J call TRBJ1-2, with unresolved D. Trimming left V 1 base short and J 1 base short, with 13 bases between. CDR3 length equals 16 residues. Germline values: CDR1 SNHLY, CDR2 FYNNEI. CDR3 sequence (DNA): TGTGCCAGCAGTGAAGATCGGCAGGCAATTAACTATGGCTACACCTTC. Protein: CASSEDRQAINYGYTF.

The rearrangement uses TRBV18 and TRBJ1-1; 7 bases are a match to TRBD1. V was clipped by 3 bases and J by 8 bases; unmatched bases: 3. This CDR3 spans 12 amino acids. Germline CDR1 reads KGHSH; CDR2 reads LQKENI. The CDR3 region is CASSPGQREAFF. CDR3 in DNA: TGTGCCAGCTCACCGGGACAGAGAGAAGCTTTCTTT.

The rearrangement uses TRBV7-9 and TRBJ2-3; no firm D call. Per germline, CDR1 SEHNR and CDR2 FQNEAQ (reference sequence). This CDR3 comprises 15 residues. The V and J ends lost 3 bases and 0 bases respectively, with 10 bases between them. This chain's CDR3 is CASSFGLLSTDTQYF. DNA for the CDR3: TGTGCCAGCAGCTTTGGTCTACTCAGCACAGATACGCAGTATTTT. Drawing the rest from reference TRBV7-9 and TRBJ2-3, the complete variable domain is DTGVSQNPRHKITKRGQNVTFRCDPISEHNRLYWYRQTLGQGPEFLTYFQNEAQLEKSRLLSDRFSAERPKGSFSTLEIQRTEQGDSAMYLCASSFGLLSTDTQYFGPGTRLTVL.

This clone was seen a few times. The CDR3 DNA reads as TGTGCCACGATGGGGGGAGGGCAGTCGACCTATGGCTACACCTTC. Protein product: CATMGGGQSTYGYTF. The chain is built from TRBV7-9 and TRBJ1-2; D might be TRBD1 (5 bases). The germline V gene encodes CDR1 SEHNR and CDR2 FQNEAQ (reference sequence). The CDR3 consists of 15 residues. The germline V and J ends were trimmed by 10 bases and 4 bases, with 22 bases remaining between them. Combining the CDR3 with reference TRBV7-9 and TRBJ1-2 gives the whole variable domain DTGVSQNPRHKITKRGQNVTFRCDPISEHNRLYWYRQTLGQGPEFLTYFQNEAQLEKSRLLSDRFSAERPKGSFSTLEIQRTEQGDSAMYLCATMGGGQSTYGYTFGSGTRLTVV.

The chain carries TRBV7-2 and TRBJ1-5; 7 nucleotides align to TRBD1. J gave up 2 bases and V 1 base, and 5 bases lay outside the gene matches. CDR3 size: 16 residues. CDR1 and CDR2 (germline): SGHTA, FQGNSA. CDR3 region: CASSLGGGAGNQPQHF. CDR3 DNA sequence: TGTGCCAGCAGCTTAGGAGGGGGCGCGGGCAATCAGCCCCAGCATTTT.

The chain uses TRBV28 and TRBJ1-5; D gene ambiguous. Germline V gives CDR1 MDHEN, CDR2 SYDVKM. Trimming took off 3 bases at V and 7 bases at J, with 7 bases between the two ends. The CDR3 loop spans 12 amino acids. DNA of the CDR3: TGTGCCAGCAGTTTCACTAGGCAGCCCCAGCATTTT. It codes for CASSFTRQPQHF. Together with reference TRBV28 and TRBJ1-5, the CDR3 gives the full variable domain: DVKVTQSSRYLVKRTGEKVFLECVQDMDHENMFWYRQDPGLGLRLIYFSYDVKMKEKGDIPEGYSVSREKKERFSLILESASTNQTSMYLCASSFTRQPQHFGDGTRLSIL.

This clone was found a few times. Germline is not matched at one junction end, which may reflect a read error. The chain couples TRBV7-7 to TRBJ2-7; TRBD1 matches at 7 bases. Per germline, CDR1 SSHAT and CDR2 FNYEAQ (reference sequence). This CDR3 is 14 amino acids long. This chain's CDR3 is CASSRFQGAYEQYF. CDR3 coding DNA: TGTGCTAGCAGCCGATTCCAGGGGGCCTACGAGCAGTACTTC.

V gene TRBV6-5 combines with J gene TRBJ2-3, with D perhaps TRBD2 (7 bases). Trimming took off 0 bases at V and 8 bases at J, with 18 bases between the two ends. CDR1 and CDR2 from the germline V gene are MNHEY and SVGAGI. CDR3 length: 16 amino acids. Written as DNA, the CDR3 is TGTGCCAGCAGTTACTCTCTAGGGGGAGGGATTGGTACGCAGTATTTT. Translated, it gives CASSYSLGGGIGTQYF.

The chain joins TRBV29-1 to TRBJ2-7; 10 nucleotides align to TRBD1. CDR1 and CDR2 from the germline V gene are SQVTM and ANQGSEA. CDR3 length: 14 residues. The V gene end was trimmed by 1 base and the J gene end by 5 bases; junction bases not matched to a gene: 5. The CDR3 bases are TGCAGCGTTGAAGGGACAGGGGGTCCCAACGAGCAGTACTTC. Translated: CSVEGTGGPNEQYF.

The gene calls are TRBV19 and TRBJ1-5; TRBD1 agrees at 10 bases. Germline lookup yields CDR1 LNHDA and CDR2 SQIVND (reference sequence). The CDR3 runs to 17 residues. The V and J ends lost 6 bases and 0 bases, in that order; junction bases with no gene match: 8. The CDR3 DNA reads TGTGCCAGTAGGCTTGACAGGGGGCTATTTAGCAATCAGCCCCAGCATTTT. Translation gives CASRLDRGLFSNQPQHF.

The chain employs TRBV6-1 and TRBJ1-5; 10 nucleotides line up with TRBD1. This CDR3 has 18 residues. Germline CDR1 is MNHNS and CDR2 is SASEGT. The V segment lost 3 bases and the J segment 0 bases; nucleotides outside the gene matches: 8. CDR3 residues: CASSDTGTGVDSNQPQHF. The CDR3, as DNA: TGTGCCAGCAGTGACACCGGGACAGGGGTAGATAGCAATCAGCCCCAGCATTTT.

This clone was observed a handful of times. The chain combines TRBV5-1 with TRBJ2-3; TRBD2 matches 13 bases. CDR3 length: 18 residues. The germline V gene encodes CDR1 SGHRS and CDR2 YFSETQ. J was trimmed by 0 bases and V by 4 bases; bases with no gene match: 8. In DNA, the CDR3 is TGCGCCAGCAGCCCCGGGGGACTAGCGGGAACAAGCACAGATACGCAGTATTTT. Protein: CASSPGGLAGTSTDTQYF.

Here the CDR3 reads CASSDIAGGRDTQYF. CDR3 bases: TGCGCCAGCAGTGACATAGCGGGAGGTAGGGATACGCAGTATTTT. The gene calls are TRBV10-1 and TRBJ2-3; 10 positions match TRBD2. Germline CDR1 is WNHNN and CDR2 is SYGVQD (reference sequence). J lost 6 bases, V lost 3 bases, and 6 bases had no gene match. This CDR3 is built from 15 residues.

The rearrangement joins TRBV5-1 to TRBJ2-7; perhaps TRBD2 as D (5 bases). Trimming shortened V by 0 bases and J by 1 base, and 8 bases separated the two germline ends. Germline V gives CDR1 SGHRS, CDR2 YFSETQ. This CDR3 has 14 amino acids. The CDR3 DNA reads TGCGCCAGCAGCTTGGAGGCGGGTTCCTACGAGCAGTACTTC. This sequence encodes CASSLEAGSYEQYF. Full variable domain (missing parts from reference TRBV5-1 and TRBJ2-7): KAGVTQTPRYLIKTRGQQVTLSCSPISGHRSVSWYQQTPGQGLQFLFEYFSETQRNKGNFPGRFSGRQFSNSRSEMNVSTLELGDSALYLCASSLEAGSYEQYFGPGTRLTVT.

This chain joins TRBV2 and TRBJ2-2; weak D call: TRBD2 (7 bases). This CDR3 has 14 residues. The V end lost 6 bases, the J end lost 6 bases, and 14 bases lay between the germline ends. Germline loops: CDR1 SNHLY, CDR2 FYNNEI. CDR3 DNA sequence: TGTGCCAGCAGAAGGGAGGGGGAACCCGGGGAGCTGTTTTTT. This gives the protein CASRREGEPGELFF. The complete variable domain, with remaining parts taken from reference TRBV2 and TRBJ2-2, reads EPEVTQTPSHQVTQMGQEVILRCVPISNHLYFYWYRQILGQKVEFLVSFYNNEISEKSEIFDDQFSVERPDGSNFTLKIRSTKLEDSAMYFCASRREGEPGELFFGEGSRLTVL.

This chain links TRBV9 with TRBJ2-6; TRBD1 might be the D (6 bases). Between the trimmed V and J ends, which lost 3 bases and 0 bases, there was a span of 10 bases. CDR3 length equals 16 residues. Germline V gene sequence: CDR1 SGDLS, CDR2 YYNGEE. The CDR3 loop reads CASSAGDNSGANVLTF. CDR3 sequence (DNA): TGTGCCAGCAGCGCCGGGGACAACTCTGGGGCCAACGTCCTGACTTTC.

This chain connects TRBV6-5 to TRBJ2-1; D might be TRBD2 (6 bases). This CDR3 region has 16 residues. Germline loops: CDR1 MNHEY, CDR2 SVGAGI. V was shortened by 0 bases and J by 6 bases, with 15 bases between the two germline ends. The DNA for the CDR3 is TGTGCCAGCAGTTACTCTTCCGGGAGTGGTCTCAATGAGCAGTTCTTC. It is translated as CASSYSSGSGLNEQFF.

The J gene is TRBJ2-7, the V gene TRBV6-1; a possible D gene is TRBD2 (6 bases). The CDR3 is made up of 15 amino acids. Trimming stripped 2 bases from V and 0 bases from J, with 11 bases between. Per germline, CDR1 MNHNS and CDR2 SASEGT. The chain's CDR3 is CASSETSGRSYEQYF. As DNA, the CDR3 is TGTGCCAGCAGTGAAACAAGCGGGCGCTCCTACGAGCAGTACTTC.

This chain connects TRBV5-5 to TRBJ1-1; D ambiguous. Germline assignment: CDR1 SGHKS and CDR2 YYEKEE (reference sequence). V was shortened by 3 bases and J by 0 bases, with 12 bases between the two germline ends. The CDR3 runs 15 residues. Written as DNA, the CDR3 is TGTGCCAGCAGCTCCGGAGGTCCCCTGAACACTGAAGCTTTCTTT. Translating it yields CASSSGGPLNTEAFF.

The rearrangement joins TRBV29-1 to TRBJ2-6; 8 nucleotides align to TRBD1. V shed 1 base, J shed 0 bases, and the junction held 5 bases outside the gene matches. CDR3 length: 17 residues. Germline lookup yields CDR1 SQVTM and CDR2 ANQGSEA. The CDR3 loop reads CSVEALGQGSGANVLTF. CDR3 DNA: TGCAGCGTTGAAGCCCTAGGACAGGGCTCTGGGGCCAACGTCCTGACTTTC.

J is TRBJ2-1 and V is TRBV5-1; 10 bases align to TRBD2. Germline lookup yields CDR1 SGHRS and CDR2 YFSETQ. The V segment lost 0 bases and the J segment 9 bases; nucleotides outside the gene matches: 6. The CDR3 runs 15 residues. The CDR3 nucleotides read TGCGCCAGCAGCTTGGAGCGGGCTAGCGGGGGTGAGCAGTTCTTC. Residues: CASSLERASGGEQFF.